A selection of T cell receptor beta chains follows, all from one sample in a study of blood T cell repertoires in COVID-19. Assay used: immunoSEQ multiplex PCR; TCRdb lists only in-frame clones, some missing. The data show about 40,000 clones, 75% to 90% seen once. Source material: peripheral blood. Every receptor here comes from a woman in her seventies with acute or convalescent COVID-19. The CDR3 runs from the conserved cysteine through the conserved F or W. Fields, in order: J gene, V gene, clone size, D gene, CDR3 DNA, CDR3 protein. The D gene is left open where the match is weak. Some rows mark clone size as missing; the rest say once, few, many or name a class of expanded clone.

J: TRBJ1-6; V: TRBV7-9; size: -; D: -; DNA: TGTGCCAGCAGTACCGGTGGAGGCGTCTATAATTCACCCCTCCACTTT; CDR3: CASSTGGGVYNSPLHF
J: TRBJ1-5; V: TRBV24-1; size: -; D: -; DNA: TGTGCCACCAGTTTCAGGGATTCGGCCCAGCATTTT; CDR3: CATSFRDSAQHF
J: TRBJ2-1; V: TRBV7-9; size: -; D: TRBD2; DNA: TGTGCCAGCAGCGAGAGTAGCGGGGGAAGGAATGAGCAGTTCTTC; CDR3: CASSESSGGRNEQFF
J: TRBJ2-1; V: TRBV3-1/TRBV3-2; size: -; D: -; DNA: TGTGCCAGCAGCCAAGATTCCGGTAGTTACAATGAGCAGTTCTTC; CDR3: CASSQDSGSYNEQFF
J: TRBJ2-3; V: TRBV24-1; size: -; D: -; DNA: TGTGCCACCGGGGGGGGCGGCACAGATACGCAGTATTTT; CDR3: CATGGGGTDTQYF
J: TRBJ1-1; V: TRBV7-3; size: -; D: -; DNA: TGTGCCAGCAGCTTAGGGGGCCTGAACACTGAAGCTTTCTTT; CDR3: CASSLGGLNTEAFF
J: TRBJ2-3; V: TRBV7-2; size: -; D: TRBD2; DNA: TGTGCCAGCAGCATGATATTAACGGGAGGGGGGGCAGATACGCAGTATTTT; CDR3: CASSMILTGGGADTQYF
J: TRBJ2-4; V: TRBV6-5; size: -; D: TRBD2; DNA: TGTGCCAGCAGTTACCTAGCGGGGGCCGGGAACATTCAGTACTTC; CDR3: CASSYLAGAGNIQYF
J: TRBJ2-1; V: TRBV19; size: -; D: TRBD1; DNA: TGTGCCAGTACCAACACAGGGGCTTCCCTTGGATCCTACAATGAGCAGTTCTTC; CDR3: CASTNTGASLGSYNEQFF
J: TRBJ1-5; V: TRBV6-2/TRBV6-3; size: -; D: TRBD1; DNA: TGTGCCAGCAGCGGGGACAGGGGACTAAGCAATCAGCCCCAGCATTTT; CDR3: CASSGDRGLSNQPQHF
J: TRBJ2-1; V: TRBV28; size: -; D: -; DNA: TGTGCCAGCACCCTTAGTCGGACTCTCTACAATGAGCAGTTCTTC; CDR3: CASTLSRTLYNEQFF
J: TRBJ1-5; V: TRBV25-1; size: -; D: -; DNA: TGTGCCAGCAGTGAGAGCGGATATAGCAATCAGCCCCAGCATTTT; CDR3: CASSESGYSNQPQHF
J: TRBJ2-1; V: TRBV18; size: -; D: TRBD2; DNA: TGTGCCAGCTCACCACCAGCACTAGCGGGAGGTTGGTTCTTC; CDR3: CASSPPALAGGWFF
J: TRBJ1-1; V: TRBV27; size: -; D: -; DNA: TGTGCCAGCAGTTTATCGGGGGGATCAGGCACTGAAGCTTTCTTT; CDR3: CASSLSGGSGTEAFF
J: TRBJ2-5; V: TRBV24-1; size: once; D: -; DNA: TGTGCCACCAGTGATTCGGCGGCATACCCCGAGACCCAGTACTTC; CDR3: CATSDSAAYPETQYF
J: TRBJ2-5; V: TRBV6-4; size: once; D: TRBD2; DNA: TGTGCCAGCAGTGAGCGACTAGCGGCATCTCGGAAAAAAAAGACCCAGTACTTC; CDR3: CASSERLAASRKKKTQYF
J: TRBJ2-3; V: TRBV19; size: -; D: TRBD1; DNA: TGTGCCAGTAGTTACCGGACAGGCGGTACTAGTGGAGATACGCAGTATTTT; CDR3: CASSYRTGGTSGDTQYF
J: TRBJ1-1; V: TRBV3-1/TRBV3-2; size: -; D: -; DNA: TGTGCCAGCAGCCAGGTAGTGAACACTGAAGCTTTCTTT; CDR3: CASSQVVNTEAFF
J: TRBJ2-5; V: TRBV7-9; size: once; D: TRBD2; DNA: TGTGCCAGCAGCTTAGATGGGCGGGAGAGCTACTACCAAGAGACCCAGTACTTC; CDR3: CASSLDGRESYYQETQYF
J: TRBJ2-5; V: TRBV28; size: -; D: TRBD1; DNA: TGTGCCAGCAGTTTAGCCCCAGGGGGTGGGGAGACCCAGTACTTC; CDR3: CASSLAPGGGETQYF
J: TRBJ1-2; V: TRBV7-2; size: -; D: TRBD1; DNA: TGTGCCAGCAGCGACGAAGGGACAGATGGCTACACCTTC; CDR3: CASSDEGTDGYTF
J: TRBJ1-2; V: TRBV6-5; size: once; D: -; DNA: TGTGCCAGCAGTTCCCGAGGCAGGGTCAATGGCTACACCTTC; CDR3: CASSSRGRVNGYTF
J: TRBJ2-1; V: TRBV3-1/TRBV3-2; size: once; D: TRBD2; DNA: TGTGCCAGCAGCCAAGATCGGGGACTAGCGGGAGTTAATGAGCAGTTCTTC; CDR3: CASSQDRGLAGVNEQFF
J: TRBJ1-1; V: TRBV6-2/TRBV6-3; size: -; D: -; DNA: TGTGCCAGCAGTTACTCCGGGGGCACTGAAGCTTTCTTT; CDR3: CASSYSGGTEAFF
J: TRBJ2-5; V: TRBV5-1; size: -; D: -; DNA: TGCGCCAGCAGCTTGTCGGGGGAAGAGACCCAGTACTTC; CDR3: CASSLSGEETQYF
J: TRBJ2-1; V: TRBV30; size: -; D: -; DNA: TGTGCCTGGAGTGTAAGAGGGATGGATGAGCAGTTCTTC; CDR3: CAWSVRGMDEQFF
J: TRBJ2-3; V: TRBV27; size: -; D: -; DNA: TGTGCCAGCAGTTTAGCCAGCGGGTCTGATACGCAGTATTTT; CDR3: CASSLASGSDTQYF
J: TRBJ1-1; V: TRBV3-1/TRBV3-2; size: -; D: TRBD1; DNA: TGTGCCAGCAGCCAAGCCGGGACAGACACTGAAGCTTTCTTT; CDR3: CASSQAGTDTEAFF
J: TRBJ2-6; V: TRBV30; size: -; D: -; DNA: TGTGCCTGGAGATACGGGGGCGGGACTACTGGGGCCAACGTCCTGACTTTC; CDR3: CAWRYGGGTTGANVLTF
J: TRBJ1-3; V: TRBV28; size: -; D: -; DNA: TGTGCCAGCAGTAGGGGAGGGGCCCCTTCTGGAAACACCATATATTTT; CDR3: CASSRGGAPSGNTIYF
J: TRBJ1-4; V: TRBV4-2; size: -; D: -; DNA: TGTGCCAGCAGCCAAGAAGCGGCAACCACAACTAATGAAAAACTGTTTTTT; CDR3: CASSQEAATTTNEKLFF
J: TRBJ2-3; V: TRBV7-9; size: -; D: TRBD1; DNA: TGTGCCAGCAGCTTACTTTGGACAGGATCGACAGATACGCAGTATTTT; CDR3: CASSLLWTGSTDTQYF
J: TRBJ2-1; V: TRBV14; size: -; D: -; DNA: TGTGCCAGCAGCCGAGATCCGAGGACAAGACCCAACAATGAGCAGTTCTTC; CDR3: CASSRDPRTRPNNEQFF
J: TRBJ2-1; V: TRBV7-2; size: -; D: -; DNA: TGTGCCAGCAGCCTAGTGGGAGGTGATGAGCAGTTCTTC; CDR3: CASSLVGGDEQFF
J: TRBJ2-3; V: TRBV9; size: -; D: TRBD2; DNA: TGTGCCAGCAGCGTAGCTAGCGGGGTAGATACGCAGTATTTT; CDR3: CASSVASGVDTQYF
J: TRBJ2-5; V: TRBV6-5; size: -; D: TRBD2; DNA: TGTGCCAGCAGGGCTAGCGGGGGGTCGGAGACCCAGTACTTC; CDR3: CASRASGGSETQYF
J: TRBJ1-1; V: TRBV6-2/TRBV6-3; size: -; D: -; DNA: TGTGCCAGCAGTGACGGACAGAACACTGAAGCTTTCTTT; CDR3: CASSDGQNTEAFF
J: TRBJ1-4; V: TRBV25-1; size: -; D: TRBD1; DNA: TGTGCCAGCGGAGCGACAGGGATAGGTGAAAAACTGTTTTTT; CDR3: CASGATGIGEKLFF
J: TRBJ2-1; V: TRBV18; size: -; D: TRBD2; DNA: TGTGCCAGCTCACCACCGCTAGCGGGGGGGCCAATTGAGCAGTTCTTC; CDR3: CASSPPLAGGPIEQFF
J: TRBJ2-3; V: TRBV5-1; size: -; D: -; DNA: TGCGCCAGCAGCTTGTTTGGCGGCCCCACAGATACGCAGTATTTT; CDR3: CASSLFGGPTDTQYF
J: TRBJ1-1; V: TRBV6-5; size: -; D: TRBD1; DNA: TGTGCCAGCATGGAGAGGGGGCTAGGGGTCACTGAAGCTTTCTTT; CDR3: CASMERGLGVTEAFF
J: TRBJ2-3; V: TRBV12-5; size: -; D: -; DNA: TGTGCTAGTGGTTTGGGGGCGACAGATACGCAGTATTTT; CDR3: CASGLGATDTQYF
J: TRBJ2-1; V: TRBV7-8; size: -; D: -; DNA: TGTGCCAGCAGCTTAGGCGGGTGGAATGAGCAGTTCTTC; CDR3: CASSLGGWNEQFF
J: TRBJ1-2; V: TRBV7-8; size: -; D: TRBD1; DNA: TGTGCCAGCAGCGTGACAGGGTCGAACTATGGCTACACCTTC; CDR3: CASSVTGSNYGYTF
J: TRBJ1-5; V: TRBV5-5; size: -; D: -; DNA: TGTGCCAGCAGCTTACAGGATGGGCGTCAGCCCCAGCATTTT; CDR3: CASSLQDGRQPQHF
J: TRBJ2-2; V: TRBV5-6; size: -; D: -; DNA: TGTGCCAGCAGCTTGGACAGGGGACTTGTGGACACCGGGGAGCTGTTTTTT; CDR3: CASSLDRGLVDTGELFF
J: TRBJ1-2; V: TRBV11-3; size: -; D: TRBD1; DNA: TGTGCCAGCAGCGGAGGGACAGTTACTAACTATGGCTACACCTTC; CDR3: CASSGGTVTNYGYTF
J: TRBJ1-2; V: TRBV5-4; size: -; D: -; DNA: TGTGCCAGCAGCCCGTGGAACAAGAGGGACTATGGCTACACCTTC; CDR3: CASSPWNKRDYGYTF